These T cell receptor beta chains were read from a single sample in a study of cytomegalovirus exposure and HLA in healthy donors. The data were produced by immunoSEQ multiplex PCR, yet TCRdb's version contains in-frame clones alone and is incomplete. Among under 250,000 clones listed, about 90% were seen once. Sequenced sample: PBMCs. These TCRs come from a man aged 18 to 30 in good health and CMV-seropositive. CDR3s include the opening cysteine and the closing phenylalanine or tryptophan. A D gene is named only where the DNA matches it firmly. Some rows mark clone size as missing; the rest say once, few, many or name a class of expanded clone.

D gene	clone size	V gene	J gene	CDR3 DNA	CDR3 protein
-	-	TRBV27	TRBJ2-7	TGTGCCAGCAGTTTAATGGCGTCTACGTCCTACGAGCAGTACTTC	CASSLMASTSYEQYF
-	-	TRBV14	TRBJ2-7	TGTGCCAGCAGCCACGCGCTCTGGGCCTACGAGCAGTACTTC	CASSHALWAYEQYF
-	-	TRBV2	TRBJ2-7	TGTGCCAGCATTAGGACAGCAAAAAATTCCTACGAGCAGTACTTC	CASIRTAKNSYEQYF
-	-	TRBV5-5	TRBJ2-3	TGTGCCAGCAGCTTGGCCGGCGGGGATACGCAGTATTTT	CASSLAGGDTQYF
TRBD2	-	TRBV30	TRBJ2-7	TGTGCCTGGAGTCGCCTAGCGGTGTCCTACGAGCAGTACTTC	CAWSRLAVSYEQYF
-	-	TRBV27	TRBJ2-7	TGTGCCAGCAGTTTACAGGGGGGGAGCGAGCAGTACTTC	CASSLQGGSEQYF
-	-	TRBV4-3	TRBJ2-5	TGCGCCAGCAGCCAAGATCTAGCCTTGGAGACCCAGTACTTC	CASSQDLALETQYF
-	-	TRBV2	TRBJ2-5	TGTGCCAGCAACCCCCCTGTCAGCCTCAAAGAGACCCAGTACTTC	CASNPPVSLKETQYF
-	-	TRBV7-2	TRBJ1-5	TGTGCCAGCAGCTTAGGGTGGGGTGGCAATCAGCCCCAGCATTTT	CASSLGWGGNQPQHF
-	once	TRBV6-5	TRBJ1-2	TGTGCCAGCAGTTTACAACCAGGGGACTATGGCTACACCTTC	CASSLQPGDYGYTF
-	-	TRBV7-2	TRBJ1-2	TGTGCCAGCACCCTTGTCCGGAGCCGTCATGGCTACACCTTC	CASTLVRSRHGYTF
-	-	TRBV30	TRBJ2-2	TGTGCCTGGAGCGTACAGGCGGCCGGGGAGCTGTTTTTT	CAWSVQAAGELFF